The rows below give T cell receptor beta chains drawn from one sample of a study of T cell changes during pregnancy in multiple sclerosis. Sequencing was performed with immunoSEQ multiplex PCR; in TCRdb, only in-frame clones are kept and a portion is missing. Among roughly 44,000 clones listed, 88% were seen once. The sample was CD8+ T cells from peripheral blood mononuclear cells, taken after pregnancy. The receptor set was obtained from a female donor in good health, enrolled as a control in a pregnancy study. The conserved cysteine and the conserved F or W are not part of the CDR3 here.

>TRBV14
ASSPPRARRENEAF
>TRBV27
ASRYGVEAF
>TRBV5-1
ASSLAGQGPDGYT
>TRBV9
ASSVGLAGVYNEQF
>TRBV7-6
ASSLIFREGDEQF
>TRBV28
ASSPFYDEQF
>TRBV14
AIRTTWGISEEAF
>TRBV9
ASSPDHRGDTEAF
>TRBV9
ASSLQGSIQY
>TRBV28
ASSSPRTGATNEKLF
>TRBV4-2
ASSQDQSPTSHGYT
>TRBV6-7
ASSYSTGQNTEAF
>TRBV6-5
ASSFTGTGDTEAF
>TRBV4-3
ASSQEGSFDYEQY
>TRBV9
ASQAPDGYT
>TRBV7-9
ASSALSGSYNEQF
>TRBV6-5
ASSYFRRGGPRELF
>TRBV11-1
ASSTDRGQETQY
>TRBV12-5
ASGGGDKPG
>TRBV28
ASSSSLTIHNEQF
>TRBV7-8
ASSLDDGVATGELF
>TRBV19
ASSSGRGYTEAF
>TRBV4-3
ASSRNLGGGANDEQF
>TRBV5-4
ASSFDLGPTASQETQY
>TRBV10-3
AAGTGIYEQY
>TRBV7-9
ATDRGATEAF
>TRBV9
ASSELGAEAF
>TRBV2
ASSPGGWGYNEQF
>TRBV11-2
ASGTGQTAEAF
>TRBV2
ASSGRDRRSPGANVLT
>TRBV4-2
ASSPTRLAANTGELF
>TRBV7-2
ASSGGGVWETNSPLH
>TRBV7-6
ASSPPPGIGETQY
>TRBV4-1
ASSQAAGTYNEQF
>TRBV19
ASSHGTGETEAF